Listed below are T cell receptor beta chains from one sample, sequenced in a study of cytomegalovirus exposure and HLA in healthy donors. Profiling relied on immunoSEQ multiplex PCR, and the TCRdb table lists in-frame clones only, not all of them. The data contain 200,000 or so clones, roughly 80% of them singletons. The sample was PBMCs. All receptors come from a man aged 40-49 years in good health and CMV-seropositive. CDR3s leave out the opening cysteine and the closing phenylalanine or tryptophan. Fields, in order: CDR3 protein, V gene, J gene.

ASSLGASGEQY	TRBV7-2	TRBJ2-5
ASSQDSGYYEQY	TRBV4-3	TRBJ2-7
AWSRTGGQETQY	TRBV30	TRBJ2-5
ASSRQGGTDTQY	TRBV9	TRBJ2-3
ASTGTGIYGYT	TRBV19	TRBJ1-2
ASSVGRQGGYT	TRBV9	TRBJ1-2
ASSLGQVYNEQF	TRBV18	TRBJ2-1
ASSLVKGGETQY	TRBV5-6	TRBJ2-5
ASSSQGANTEAF	TRBV7-2	TRBJ1-1
ASSSGTGDYEQY	TRBV6-6	TRBJ2-7
ASSPQHPPIGELF	TRBV4-3	TRBJ2-2
ASSSGQLNPTEAF	TRBV13	TRBJ1-1
ASTSGTVLETQY	TRBV2	TRBJ2-5
ASSLAGGPGETQY	TRBV6-1	TRBJ2-5
ASSLGGVNTEAF	TRBV7-2	TRBJ1-1
ASSPVGGANQPQH	TRBV6-5	TRBJ1-5
ASSLGGSGTRTEKLF	TRBV5-6	TRBJ1-4
AWRSGTDTQY	TRBV30	TRBJ2-3
ASVFGQGRNQPQH	TRBV19	TRBJ1-5
ASTPAGLQPQH	TRBV6-5	TRBJ1-5
ASSSRGDFSTDTQY	TRBV19	TRBJ2-3
ASSVESSNTQY	TRBV9	TRBJ2-3
ASSQGAENSPLH	TRBV7-8	TRBJ1-6
ASTLRGRGTDTQY	TRBV7-9	TRBJ2-3
ASSPGQVRTGELF	TRBV9	TRBJ2-2
ASSQDGQPDYGYT	TRBV14	TRBJ1-2
ASSLLSGPGGNSPLH	TRBV28	TRBJ1-6
ASRARLNTEAF	TRBV2	TRBJ1-1
ASSLAQGSGNTIY	TRBV7-2	TRBJ1-3